The TCR beta chain under discussion was sequenced for a study of CD8 T cells in ankylosing spondylitis. The study's findings and limits: Disease-linked clones proved CD8+ and comparatively uncommon in peripheral blood. In the blood and synovial fluid of reactive arthritis, some motif variants had been previously reported. Disease-linked clones reportedly showed significant enrichment in matched ankylosing spondylitis synovial fluid. Ankylosing spondylitis blood seemed to carry a telltale TCR beta motif made of seven or eight highly homologous variants.

Quantitative 5'-RACE with molecular barcodes produced the TCR beta libraries. TCRdb independently ran MiXCR on the 5' RACE reads; one entry per CDR3 protein. The table lists fewer than 550,000 distinct CDR3 sequences, approximately 5% of them singletons, with roughly 3.5% in the top ten. This clonotype was picked up many times. The antigen is undetermined. The CDR3 length is 16 residues. J was trimmed by 3 bases and V by 1 base; bases with no gene match: 3. CDR1 SGHRS and CDR2 YFSETQ come from the germline V gene. This sequence joins TRBV5-1 and TRBJ2-1, with TRBD2 identical over 11 bases. Specimen: blood, either unsorted or a sorted T cell fraction (not recorded which). The clonotype originates from a male donor with ankylosing spondylitis. CDR3 in DNA: TGCGCCAGCAGCTTGACTAGCGGGAGAGGCTACAATGAGCAGTTCTTC. This translates into CASSLTSGRGYNEQFF.